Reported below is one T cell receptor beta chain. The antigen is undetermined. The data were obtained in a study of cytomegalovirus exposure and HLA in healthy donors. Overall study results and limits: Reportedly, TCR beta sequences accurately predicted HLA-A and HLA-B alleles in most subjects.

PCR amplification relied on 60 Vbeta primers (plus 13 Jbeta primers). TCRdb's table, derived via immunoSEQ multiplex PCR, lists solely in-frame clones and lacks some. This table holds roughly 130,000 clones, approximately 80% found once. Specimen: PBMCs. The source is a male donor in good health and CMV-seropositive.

CDR3 DNA sequence: TGTGCCAGCAGCCTTACAGGGGGCTATGGCTACACCTTC. It codes for CASSLTGGYGYTF. The rearrangement joins TRBV7-9 to TRBJ1-2, with TRBD1 matching 8 bases. This CDR3 spans 13 amino acids. Germline V lookup: CDR1 SEHNR, CDR2 FQNEAQ (reference sequence). The trim removed 5 bases at V and 4 bases at J, leaving 3 bases unmatched.